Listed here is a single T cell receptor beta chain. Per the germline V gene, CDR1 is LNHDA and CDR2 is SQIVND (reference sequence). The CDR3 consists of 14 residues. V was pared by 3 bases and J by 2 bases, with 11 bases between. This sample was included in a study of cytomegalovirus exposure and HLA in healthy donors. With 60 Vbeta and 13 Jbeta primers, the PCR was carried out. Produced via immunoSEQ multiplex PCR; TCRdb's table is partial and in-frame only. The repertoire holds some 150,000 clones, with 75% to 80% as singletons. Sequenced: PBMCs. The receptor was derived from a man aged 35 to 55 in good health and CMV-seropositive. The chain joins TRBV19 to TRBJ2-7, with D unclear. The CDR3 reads CASSISSVTYEQYF. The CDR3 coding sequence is TGTGCCAGTAGTATCTCTTCGGTGACCTACGAGCAGTACTTC.